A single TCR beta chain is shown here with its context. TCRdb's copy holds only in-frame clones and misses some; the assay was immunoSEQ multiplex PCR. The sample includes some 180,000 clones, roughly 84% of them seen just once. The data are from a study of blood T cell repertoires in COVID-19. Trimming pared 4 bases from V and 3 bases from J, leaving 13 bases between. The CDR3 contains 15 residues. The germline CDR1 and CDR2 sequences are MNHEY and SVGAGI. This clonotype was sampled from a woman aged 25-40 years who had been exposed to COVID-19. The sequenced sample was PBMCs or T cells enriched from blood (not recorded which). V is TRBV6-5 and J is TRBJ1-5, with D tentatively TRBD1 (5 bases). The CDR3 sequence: CASSSRAGNNQPQHF. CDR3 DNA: TGTGCCAGCAGTTCTCGTGCAGGGAACAATCAGCCCCAGCATTTT.